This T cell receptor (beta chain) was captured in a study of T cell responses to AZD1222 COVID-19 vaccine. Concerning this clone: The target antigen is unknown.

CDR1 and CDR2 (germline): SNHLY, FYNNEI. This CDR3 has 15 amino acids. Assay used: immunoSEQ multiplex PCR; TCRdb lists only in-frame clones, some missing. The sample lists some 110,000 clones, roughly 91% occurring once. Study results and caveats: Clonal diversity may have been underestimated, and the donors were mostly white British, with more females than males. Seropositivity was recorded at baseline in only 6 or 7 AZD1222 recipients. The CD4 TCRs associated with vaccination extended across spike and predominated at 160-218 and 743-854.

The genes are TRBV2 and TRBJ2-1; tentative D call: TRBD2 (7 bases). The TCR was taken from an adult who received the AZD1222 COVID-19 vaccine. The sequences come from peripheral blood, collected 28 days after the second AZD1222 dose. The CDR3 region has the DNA TGTGCTACCCCCCCCAGGACTAGGGACACAAATGAGCAGTTCTTC. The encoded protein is CATPPRTRDTNEQFF.